The table lists the clone carrying this T cell receptor beta chain with a count of one. The antigen remains unidentified. The CDR3 is 14 residues long. The V end lost 0 bases, the J end lost 7 bases, and 12 bases lay between the germline ends. CDR1 and CDR2 from the germline V gene are MNHEY and SVGAGI. Noted time point: naive CD8 control sorted from an acute-time-point sample. Surface staining used CD3, CD8 and CD45RO, with dead cells excluded. The sample originates from a study of CD8 T cells in acute hepatitis C reinfection. Study background: Sequences come from NS3-1073-specific CD8+ T cells, during acute infection and after clearance.

Whole-study results and caveats: Chronically infected subjects had no follow-up NS3-1073 repertoires. NS3-1073 specific repertoires were highly diverse across all groups.

Data came from immunoSEQ multiplex PCR; TCRdb stores just in-frame clones and leaves some out. In the table there are some 38,000 clones, 85% to 90% of which are singletons. This TCR was recovered from a man aged 25-45 years with chronic hepatitis C. The source material was naive CD8+ T cells from PBMCs. This chain connects TRBV6-5 to TRBJ1-1; D not certain. This CDR3 reads CASSYSLSGYEAFF. CDR3 nucleotide sequence: TGTGCCAGCAGTTACTCTTTGTCAGGCTATGAAGCTTTCTTT.